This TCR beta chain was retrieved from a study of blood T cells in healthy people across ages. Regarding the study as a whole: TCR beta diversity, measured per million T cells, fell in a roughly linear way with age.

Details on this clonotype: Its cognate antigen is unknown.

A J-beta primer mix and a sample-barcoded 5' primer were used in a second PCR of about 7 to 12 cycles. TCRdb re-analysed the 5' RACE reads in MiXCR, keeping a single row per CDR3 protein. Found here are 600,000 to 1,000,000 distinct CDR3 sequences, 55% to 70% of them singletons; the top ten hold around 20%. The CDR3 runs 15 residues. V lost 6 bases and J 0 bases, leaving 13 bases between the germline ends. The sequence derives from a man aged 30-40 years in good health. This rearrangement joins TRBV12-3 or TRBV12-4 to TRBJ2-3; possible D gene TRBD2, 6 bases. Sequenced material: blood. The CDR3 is CASRQTRFSTDTQYF. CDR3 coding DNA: TGTGCCAGCAGACAGACTAGATTTAGCACAGATACGCAGTATTTT.